This T cell receptor (beta chain) derives from a study of blood T cell repertoires in COVID-19. Study as a whole: PBMCs, B-cell-depleted T cells, or T cells provided the cDNA or gDNA that made up the material.

Deletions cut 6 bases from V and 1 base from J, with 11 bases between. CDR3 length equals 14 residues. The germline V gene encodes CDR1 KGHSH and CDR2 LQKENI. Source study methods: The assay estimated nucleated cells by amplifying reference gene primers. Only in-frame clones appear in the TCRdb table, and some are missing; sequencing was by immunoSEQ multiplex PCR. That table furnishes V, J and clone size, whereas the DNA furnished D and trimming. The table has roughly 670,000 clones, approximately 90% seen once; the top ten hold 0.2% to 0.3%. The source is a woman between 18 and 30 years old with acute or convalescent COVID-19. The chain is built from TRBV18 and TRBJ2-3; D remains ambiguous. The material sequenced was peripheral blood. CDR3 DNA sequence: TGTGCCAGCTCCCCGGTAGCCGGCACAGATACGCAGTATTTT. Its translation: CASSPVAGTDTQYF.